Described below is a single TCR beta chain sequence and its context. The entry originates in a study of T cell changes during pregnancy in multiple sclerosis. Sequenced by immunoSEQ multiplex PCR; TCRdb stores in-frame clones only, minus some. The profile shows some 89,000 clones, approximately 94% of them singletons. Germline CDR1 is ENHRY and CDR2 is SYGVKD. The V end lost 3 bases, the J end lost 9 bases, and 12 bases lay between the germline ends. The CDR3 loop spans 12 amino acids. This clonotype was sampled from a female donor with multiple sclerosis, enrolled in a pregnancy study. The chain combines TRBV10-3 with TRBJ2-7, with D unresolved. This sample comprised peripheral blood, obtained in the third trimester of pregnancy. The CDR3 bases are TGTGCCATCAGTGATAGCCAGAACCGGCAGTACTTC. This translates into CAISDSQNRQYF.